The 13 T cell receptor beta chains below come from one sample, sequenced in a study of T cell responses to AZD1222 COVID-19 vaccine (dated by TCRdb to the early 2020s). Taken with the paper, the label for time point translates to: about 28 days (+/-7) after the second vaccine dose. The receptor library was made with the immunoSEQ multiplex PCR assay. TCRdb mirrors the immuneACCESS table, restricted to in-frame sequences. Some clones are absent from its copies; in checked studies, under half trace to an unresolved V gene, and the reason for the others is unknown. The sample yields about 150,000 clones; roughly 90% were counted once. The biggest ten clones account for 1.5% of the sample. The source was peripheral blood, collected 28 days after the second AZD1222 dose. The receptor source for this set is an adult who received the AZD1222 COVID-19 vaccine.

The gene calls are TRBV6-4 and TRBJ1-2; 8 bases match TRBD1. Germline-derived CDR1 and CDR2 are MRHNA and SNTAGT. Germline trimming cut 6 bases from V and 8 bases from J; bases unmatched to any gene: 5. This CDR3 has 12 amino acids. The chain's CDR3 is CASRDRGGGYTF. CDR3 nucleotides: TGTGCCAGCAGAGACAGGGGCGGCGGCTACACCTTC.

The chain employs TRBV4-1 and TRBJ1-5; D unclear. The CDR3 length is 16 residues. The germline V gene encodes CDR1 MGHRA and CDR2 YSYEKL. V lost 0 bases and J lost 9, with 18 bases in between. This chain's CDR3 is CASSQDLRRSLGPQHF. In DNA form, the CDR3 reads TGCGCCAGCAGCCAAGATCTTCGGAGGAGCCTTGGGCCCCAGCATTTT.

This clone was counted a single time. Additional DNA sequences in this sample encode the identical CDR3. The V gene is TRBV12-5, the J gene TRBJ2-3; TRBD1 agrees at 7 bases. CDR3 size: 14 residues. Germline V gives CDR1 LGHNT, CDR2 FRNRAP. The trim removed 6 bases at V and 2 bases at J, leaving 5 bases unmatched. The CDR3 bases are TGTGCTAGTGGGACAGGGACCTCCACAGATACGCAGTATTTT. This codes for CASGTGTSTDTQYF.

The chain carries TRBV7-9 and TRBJ2-3; the D gene is possibly TRBD1 (6 bases). Germline V gene sequence: CDR1 SEHNR, CDR2 FQNEAQ (reference sequence). Trimming took 0 bases from V and 3 from J, leaving 10 bases between them. The CDR3 runs 15 residues. The CDR3 DNA sequence: TGTGCCAGCAGCTTAGCGGGGCAGGGGACAGATACGCAGTATTTT. It specifies CASSLAGQGTDTQYF.

This CDR3 reads CASSQAEGAEAFF. CDR3 nucleotide sequence: TGTGCCAGCAGCCAAGCGGAGGGTGCTGAAGCTTTCTTT. The V gene is TRBV3-1 (or the pseudogene TRBV3-2), the J gene TRBJ1-1; D unresolved. Germline assignment: CDR1 LGHDT and CDR2 YNNKEL (reference sequence). V gave up 1 base and J gave up 6 bases, with 9 bases separating them. The length of the CDR3 is 13 residues.

The V and J genes are TRBV3-1 (or the pseudogene TRBV3-2) and TRBJ1-3; no reliable D call. The CDR3 is 15 residues long. Deletions cut 4 bases from V and 0 bases from J, with 10 bases between. Germline-derived CDR1 and CDR2 are LGHDT and YNNKEL (reference sequence). CDR3 region: CASSLFVGSGNTIYF. CDR3 DNA sequence: TGTGCCAGCAGCCTGTTCGTGGGCTCTGGAAACACCATATATTTT.

This rearrangement joins TRBV6-6 to TRBJ2-2; no clear D gene. CDR1 MNHNY and CDR2 SVGAGI come from the germline V gene (reference sequence). This CDR3 is 15 amino acids long. Trimming removed 7 bases from V and 0 bases from J, with 12 bases in between. The CDR3 bases are TGTGCCAGCAAGGTGGCTGCGTCGAACACCGGGGAGCTGTTTTTT. This encodes CASKVAASNTGELFF.

The chain has TRBV4-2 and TRBJ2-2; D call uncertain. V was cut by 3 bases and J by 0 bases, with 17 bases left in between. The germline CDR1 and CDR2 sequences are LGHNA and YNFKEQ. This CDR3 comprises 18 residues. CDR3 nucleotides: TGTGCCAGCAGCCAGTCCGGATGGGGTCTGTCGAACACCGGGGAGCTGTTTTTT. Protein sequence: CASSQSGWGLSNTGELFF.

The chain carries TRBV6-5 and TRBJ1-4, with TRBD1 matching over 8 bases. CDR1 and CDR2 (germline): MNHEY, SVGAGI. J was trimmed by 5 bases and V by 0 bases; bases with no gene match: 2. The CDR3 extends over 15 amino acids. The CDR3 sequence: CASSYSDRENEKLFF. The CDR3 DNA follows: TGTGCCAGCAGTTACTCGGACAGGGAAAATGAAAAACTGTTTTTT.

V and J are TRBV3-1 (or the pseudogene TRBV3-2) and TRBJ1-2; the match to TRBD1 covers 7 bases. The V gene's germline CDR1 is LGHDT and CDR2 YNNKEL (reference sequence). J gave up 4 bases and V 4 bases, and 3 bases lay outside the gene matches. This CDR3 is built from 13 residues. The CDR3 coding sequence is TGTGCCAGCAGCCGCGGGACAGTCTATGGCTACACCTTC. Residues: CASSRGTVYGYTF.

The genes are TRBV28 and TRBJ1-6; D perhaps matches TRBD1 (5 bases). Trimming stripped 6 bases from V and 0 bases from J, with 12 bases between. Germline V gives CDR1 MDHEN, CDR2 SYDVKM. The CDR3 extends over 16 amino acids. In nucleotides, the CDR3 is TGTGCCAGCAGCTCAGGGCAGAGCTCCTATAATTCACCCCTCCACTTT. It translates to CASSSGQSSYNSPLHF.

The genes are TRBV5-1 and TRBJ2-5, with 7 positions matching TRBD2. Germline CDR1 SGHRS, CDR2 YFSETQ. The ends lost 10 bases at V and 2 bases at J; junction bases unmatched: 14. This CDR3 is 15 amino acids long. CDR3 sequence: CASQRASGPQETQYF. CDR3 sequence (DNA): TGCGCCTCCCAACGCGCTAGCGGACCTCAAGAGACCCAGTACTTC.

The chain is built from TRBV3-1 (or the pseudogene TRBV3-2) and TRBJ1-2; no clear D. The CDR3 runs to 14 residues. CDR1 LGHDT and CDR2 YNNKEL come from the germline V gene (reference sequence). V was shortened by 5 bases and J by 0 bases, with 10 bases between the two germline ends. The CDR3 nucleotides are TGTGCCAGCAGCGACGTGGGAGCTAACTATGGCTACACCTTC. This gives the protein CASSDVGANYGYTF.